This T cell receptor (beta chain) was captured by sequencing in a study of monozygotic twins with inflammatory bowel disease (dated by TCRdb to between 2018 and 2021). Some background on the complete study: A total of some 30 monozygotic twin pairs were included in the full study, comprising nine German pairs (four IBD-concordant, five IBD-discordant) and 19 IBD-discordant Danish pairs. The search for disease-associated traits relied mainly on comparing IBD patients with their genetically identical healthy co-twins within discordant pairs. Each individual had, on average, about 151 000 unique TCRalpha sequences and 181 000 unique TCRbeta sequences available for analysis.

The CDR3 starts with the cysteine, ends with the phenylalanine, and has 12 residues. Only the protein sequence is given. To note about this clonotype: It has no known antigen specificity.

Receptor libraries were prepared by 5' RACE. The input for every TCR library was 3500 ng of total RNA. For each sample, cDNA synthesis was carried out in eight separate reactions using SMARTScribe reverse transcriptase. During cDNA synthesis, template switching introduced unique molecular identifiers that contained a 6-nucleotide sample barcode. Amplification of TCRalpha and TCRbeta cDNA involved two nested PCRs of approximately 17 and 9 cycles, and each PCR was followed by bead purification. Before amplification, the cDNA was both treated with uracil DNA-glycosylase and purified with the QIAquick PCR purification kit. The second PCR added Illumina TruSeq-compatible adapters along with sample-specific barcodes. Library quality and concentration were assessed using TapeStation and Qubit, and roughly 5 ng of each library was pooled. Sequencing of the pooled libraries was done on an Illumina HiSeq2500 single-index Rapid Run using custom sequencing primers and 2 x 100 bp reads. Regarding the original processing steps: MiGEC version 1.2.6 was used for UMI-based consensus assembly, which corrected PCR and sequencing errors. MiXCR version 2.1.1 was used for V(D)J alignment, clonotype assembly and CDR3 extraction. To normalise gene usage, clonotype sharing and MAIT/NKT TCR abundance, the top 1000, 10 000 and 20 000 clonotypes in each sample were analysed. Diversity was computed as the inverse Simpson index with the vegan R package after downsampling to 27 000 UMIs. Statistical testing used paired Mann-Whitney U tests on the discordant twin pairs and applied Benjamini-Hochberg correction for multiple testing. TCRdb reprocessed the public reads and reports one entry per CDR3 protein sequence, without DNA. The authors' filters were not applied to this entry. The table of this sample itemizes about 160,000 distinct CDR3 sequences. The ten largest clonotypes hold approximately 2.8% of the sample.

From each donor, a roughly 2.7 ml peripheral blood sample was collected into PAXgene tubes and stored at -80 degrees C. Without T cell sorting, total RNA was isolated from whole blood using the PAXgene blood miRNA kit on an automated QIAcube. Deep TCRalpha and TCRbeta repertoire profiling with unique molecular barcoding was performed on peripheral blood of monozygotic twin pairs concordant or discordant for inflammatory bowel disease. Smoking habits were recorded for all twin pairs, and individuals were classified as current, former or never smokers. The research as a whole found: IBD patients had lower TCRbeta repertoire diversity, measured by the inverse Simpson index, than their healthy co-twins. Different T cell subtypes could not be distinguished in the analysis. Because patients were on differing immunosuppressive treatments, the repertoires may have picked up extra background noise and inter-individual variability. No single strong signal or clonotype linked to IBD turned up in the results, so the idea that one exists was not supported. No difference in repertoire similarity was observed between concordant and discordant twins, possibly owing to limited statistical power. IBD patients shared fewer clonotypes with other individuals than healthy twins did, most markedly in patients showing signs of disease activity.

The sequenced sample consisted of blood. The TCR originated in a human donor with ulcerative colitis or Crohn's disease, or a healthy co-twin of an affected twin (not recorded which). The chain joins TRBV12-3 or TRBV12-4 to TRBJ2-2. The CDR3 amino acid sequence is: CASSLAAGELFF.